This passage covers 26 T cell receptor beta chains from one sample sequenced in a study of T cell changes during pregnancy in multiple sclerosis. Data came from immunoSEQ multiplex PCR; TCRdb stores just in-frame clones and leaves some out. In the table there are 50,000 or so clones, around 94% of which are singletons. The specimen was CD4+ T cells from peripheral blood mononuclear cells, collected in the third trimester of pregnancy. The receptors originated from a female donor with multiple sclerosis, enrolled in a pregnancy study.

This rearrangement joins TRBV28 to TRBJ1-3, with 7 bases lining up with TRBD1. This CDR3 is built from 14 residues. The V segment lost 8 bases and the J segment 8 bases; nucleotides outside the gene matches: 12. Germline V CDR1 and CDR2: MDHEN, SYDVKM. This CDR3 is CASRRTGEQHTIYF. For the CDR3, the DNA is TGTGCCAGCCGCCGCACAGGGGAACAGCACACCATATATTTT.

CDR3 in amino acids: CASSYRDTDTQYF. The CDR3 DNA is TGTGCCAGCAGTTACCGCGATACAGATACGCAGTATTTT. J is TRBJ2-3 and V is TRBV6-6, with D unclear. CDR1 and CDR2 from the germline V gene are MNHNY and SVGAGI (reference sequence). With 2 bases removed from V and 3 bases from J, the gap between germline ends came to 6 bases. CDR3 length: 13 amino acids.

This clone was picked up a small number of times. The chain uses TRBV2 and TRBJ1-5, with D possibly being TRBD1 (5 bases). V was clipped by 2 bases and J by 7 bases, with 18 bases between them. The CDR3 length is 16 residues. CDR1 SNHLY and CDR2 FYNNEI come from the germline V gene. The CDR3, as DNA: TGTGCCAGCAGTGAACGGTATAGGGGAGGTGGACAGCCCCAGCATTTT. Its translation: CASSERYRGGGQPQHF.

The V call is TRBV7-2, the J call TRBJ2-1, with D hard to call. This CDR3 comprises 12 residues. Germline lookup yields CDR1 SGHTA and CDR2 FQGNSA. V lost 5 bases to trimming and J lost 8 bases, with 10 bases between them. The CDR3 DNA sequence: TGTGCCAGCAGCATCAGCCTAGATGAGCAGTTCTTC. Translating it yields CASSISLDEQFF.

The sample holds one count of this clone. The CDR3: CASSEQGGQPQHF. CDR3 DNA sequence: TGTGCCAGCAGTGAGCAGGGTGGTCAGCCCCAGCATTTT. The rearrangement uses TRBV6-1 and TRBJ1-5; a possible D gene is TRBD1 (5 bases). Trimming took off 3 bases at V and 6 bases at J, with 9 bases between the two ends. The V gene's germline CDR1 is MNHNS and CDR2 SASEGT. The CDR3 length is 13 residues.

The genes are TRBV7-9 and TRBJ1-6; D remains ambiguous. This CDR3 contains 13 residues. The germline V gene has CDR1 SEHNR and CDR2 FQNEAQ (reference sequence). V gave up 2 bases and J gave up 10 bases, with 9 bases separating them. The CDR3 spells CASSLMGESPLHF. The CDR3, as DNA: TGTGCCAGCAGCTTAATGGGAGAATCACCCCTCCACTTT.

The genes are TRBV2 and TRBJ2-7; tentative D call: TRBD2 (5 bases). V lost 6 bases and J 5 bases, leaving 14 bases between the germline ends. CDR1 and CDR2 from the germline V gene are SNHLY and FYNNEI. The CDR3 has 13 amino acids. The CDR3 DNA reads as TGTGCCAGCAGCCTAGCAGTTTGGCACGAGCAGTACTTC. Its protein is CASSLAVWHEQYF.

The J gene is TRBJ2-2, the V gene TRBV30, with D possibly TRBD2 on 6 matching bases. This CDR3 is built from 13 residues. V lost 2 bases to trimming and J lost 5 bases, with 9 bases between them. Germline-derived CDR1 and CDR2 are GTSNPN and SVGIG (reference sequence). This chain's CDR3 is CAWSRDLTGELFF. DNA for the CDR3: TGTGCCTGGAGTCGGGACTTAACCGGGGAGCTGTTTTTT.

The rearrangement uses TRBV7-3 and TRBJ2-7, with 9 nucleotides matching TRBD1. The germline V gene encodes CDR1 SGHTA and CDR2 FQGTGA. The CDR3 is 13 amino acids. V was pared by 5 bases and J by 5 bases, with 4 bases of the junction left unmatched. The CDR3 is CASSIDRGDEQYF. The CDR3 nucleotides are TGTGCCAGCAGCATCGACAGGGGGGACGAGCAGTACTTC.

The chain recombines TRBV5-1 with TRBJ1-6; perhaps TRBD1 as D (5 bases). Trimming pared 0 bases from V and 8 bases from J, leaving 12 bases between. The germline CDR1 and CDR2 sequences are SGHRS and YFSETQ. CDR3 size: 15 residues. The CDR3 DNA sequence: TGCGCCAGCAGCTTGGGTGGGGGGGACCATTCACCCCTCCACTTT. This sequence encodes CASSLGGGDHSPLHF.

V usage is TRBV5-4 and J usage is TRBJ1-1, with TRBD1 matching over 10 bases. Trimming cost V 4 bases and J 3 bases; bases outside gene matches: 6. Germline values: CDR1 SGHNT, CDR2 YYREEE (reference sequence). CDR3 length equals 15 residues. The CDR3 is CASSRAGTGDTEAFF. The CDR3 coding sequence is TGTGCCAGCAGCCGCGCCGGGACAGGGGACACTGAAGCTTTCTTT. The full variable domain, completed using reference TRBV5-4 and TRBJ1-1, is ETGVTQSPTHLIKTRGQQVTLRCSSQSGHNTVSWYQQALGQGPQFIFQYYREEENGRGNFPPRFSGLQFPNYSSELNVNALELDDSALYLCASSRAGTGDTEAFFGQGTRLTVV.

The rearrangement uses TRBV10-3 and TRBJ1-1; no reliable D call. There are 17 residues in the CDR3. V lost 0 bases and J lost 1, with 15 bases in between. From germline, CDR1 is ENHRY and CDR2 SYGVKD. The CDR3, as DNA: TGTGCCATCAGTGAGTCGAGAATAGCTACTAAGAACACTGAAGCTTTCTTT. This encodes CAISESRIATKNTEAFF.

The table lists this clone with a count of one. The chain uses TRBV19 and TRBJ2-6, with 7 bases aligning to TRBD1. The CDR3 loop spans 17 amino acids. V lost 6 bases, J lost 0 bases, and 8 bases stayed unmatched. CDR1 is LNHDA and CDR2 is SQIVND in the germline V gene (reference sequence). The CDR3 nucleotides are TGTGCCAGTAGCTCGACAGGGCACCTCTCTGGGGCCAACGTCCTGACTTTC. It is translated as CASSSTGHLSGANVLTF.

This chain uses TRBV7-9 with TRBJ2-5, with a weak D call TRBD1 (6 bases). This CDR3 is built from 14 residues. Between the trimmed V and J ends, which lost 7 bases and 2 bases, there was a span of 14 bases. Germline V lookup: CDR1 SEHNR, CDR2 FQNEAQ (reference sequence). DNA for the CDR3: TGTGCCAGCACCTCTGGGGGCGGACAAGAGACCCAGTACTTC. Translation gives CASTSGGGQETQYF.

The CDR3 DNA sequence: TGTGCCAGCAGCCCCGGGAGGAGTTGGGCTGAAGCTTTCTTT. This translates into CASSPGRSWAEAFF. The chain carries TRBV7-8 and TRBJ1-1; D gene unclear. Trimming stripped 5 bases from V and 6 bases from J, with 16 bases between. This CDR3 has 14 residues. Germline lookup yields CDR1 SGHVS and CDR2 FQNEAQ.

This rearrangement joins TRBV14 to TRBJ1-2, with unresolved D. Trimming stripped 2 bases from V and 6 bases from J, with 10 bases between. CDR3 length: 13 amino acids. The germline V gene has CDR1 SGHDN and CDR2 FVKESK. The CDR3 spells CASSQYRGDGYTF. The DNA of the CDR3 is TGTGCCAGCAGCCAATATCGGGGTGATGGCTACACCTTC. The whole variable domain, filled in from reference TRBV14 and TRBJ1-2, reads EAGVTQFPSHSVIEKGQTVTLRCDPISGHDNLYWYRRVMGKEIKFLLHFVKESKQDESGMPNNRFLAERTGGTYSTLKVQPAELEDSGVYFCASSQYRGDGYTFGSGTRLTVV.

V gene TRBV5-1 combines with J gene TRBJ1-2; 7 bases align to TRBD1. The CDR3 length is 14 residues. Looked up from germline, CDR1 is SGHRS and CDR2 is YFSETQ. The trim removed 0 bases at V and 2 bases at J, leaving 1 base unmatched. As DNA, the CDR3 is TGCGCCAGCAGCTTGGGGGACAGAAACTATGGCTACACCTTC. Encoded protein: CASSLGDRNYGYTF.

The chain links TRBV6-5 to TRBJ1-1; D is perhaps TRBD1 (6 bases). Deletions cut 4 bases from V and 4 bases from J, with 13 bases between. From germline, CDR1 is MNHEY and CDR2 SVGAGI. This CDR3 spans 14 amino acids. The CDR3 region has the DNA TGTGCCAGCAGTTCAGGGGTTTTGGGCACTGAAGCTTTCTTT. It yields the protein CASSSGVLGTEAFF.

This chain joins TRBV27 and TRBJ1-1; 7 bases are shared with TRBD1. The trim removed 4 bases at V and 0 bases at J, leaving 8 bases unmatched. The CDR3 spans 16 residues. Looked up from germline, CDR1 is MNHEY and CDR2 is SMNVEV (reference sequence). This CDR3 is CASSSYKQGLNTEAFF. CDR3 coding DNA: TGTGCCAGCAGTTCATATAAACAGGGGTTGAACACTGAAGCTTTCTTT.

This clone has only one observation. The chain is built from TRBV19 and TRBJ1-5, with D perhaps matching TRBD1 (6 bases). The germline CDR1 and CDR2 sequences are LNHDA and SQIVND (reference sequence). V dropped 3 bases and J dropped 7 bases, with 16 bases sitting between them. CDR3 length: 15 amino acids. In DNA, the CDR3 is TGTGCCAGTAGTATGGGGAGGGCAGGGGAACAGCCCCAGCATTTT. It is translated as CASSMGRAGEQPQHF.

The chain has TRBV4-1 and TRBJ2-5; D perhaps matches TRBD1 (6 bases). Germline CDR1 and CDR2: MGHRA and YSYEKL. V was pared by 3 bases and J by 3 bases, with 17 bases between. The CDR3 is 16 residues long. Here the CDR3 reads CASSHPPGQREETQYF. The CDR3, as DNA: TGCGCCAGCAGCCATCCCCCGGGACAACGAGAAGAGACCCAGTACTTC.

This sequence joins TRBV19 and TRBJ2-5, with a weak D call TRBD2 (5 bases). Trimming removed 5 bases from V and 5 bases from J, with 12 bases in between. CDR3 length: 13 amino acids. Per germline, CDR1 LNHDA and CDR2 SQIVND (reference sequence). The CDR3 reads CASSPRGGETQYF. DNA of the CDR3: TGTGCCAGTAGTCCCCGGGGTGGTGAGACCCAGTACTTC.

This chain uses TRBV20-1 with TRBJ2-5; D is possibly TRBD2 (5 bases). The germline V gene has CDR1 DFQATT and CDR2 SNEGSKA (reference sequence). This CDR3 has 11 amino acids. V lost 5 bases to trimming and J lost 4 bases, with 8 bases between them. CDR3 DNA sequence: TGCAGTGCTGGGAGCTTAGAGACCCAGTACTTC. Translation: CSAGSLETQYF.

This clone has a single count. The rearrangement uses TRBV5-4 and TRBJ1-2; a weak D match, TRBD1 (5 bases). The CDR3 totals 14 residues. Germline-derived CDR1 and CDR2 are SGHNT and YYREEE (reference sequence). The V and J ends lost 0 bases and 5 bases respectively, with 11 bases between them. The CDR3 sequence: CASSLAGSYYGYTF. The CDR3 DNA follows: TGTGCCAGCAGCTTGGCAGGGTCTTATTATGGCTACACCTTC.

This sequence joins TRBV27 and TRBJ2-5; TRBD1 aligns across 11 bases. The germline V gene has CDR1 MNHEY and CDR2 SMNVEV (reference sequence). This CDR3 spans 17 amino acids. V lost 0 bases to trimming and J lost 1 base; unmatched junction nucleotides: 4. CDR3 region: CASSLSRTGGFQETQYF. The CDR3 region has the DNA TGTGCCAGCAGTTTATCACGGACAGGGGGCTTCCAAGAGACCCAGTACTTC.

This rearrangement joins TRBV19 to TRBJ1-2; no clear D. The V gene lost 2 bases and the J gene lost 6 bases, with 19 bases spanning the gap. The CDR3 is 16 amino acids. Germline loops: CDR1 LNHDA, CDR2 SQIVND (reference sequence). The DNA for the CDR3 is TGTGCCAGTAGTATAAAATCAGCGGGTGATTTCCATGGCTACACCTTC. It codes for CASSIKSAGDFHGYTF. Full variable domain (remainder filled in from reference TRBV19 and TRBJ1-2): DGGITQSPKYLFRKEGQNVTLSCEQNLNHDAMYWYRQDPGQGLRLIYYSQIVNDFQKGDIAEGYSVSREKKESFPLTVTSAQKNPTAFYLCASSIKSAGDFHGYTFGSGTRLTVV.